This record covers a single TCR beta chain. The antigen is unknown. These data belong to a study of T cells in Graves' hyperthyroidism and ophthalmopathy. Findings of the study overall: A 13 V-J model separated ophthalmopathy from stable hyperthyroidism. Most clonotypes expanded in the thyroid (above 0.001) were also present in blood.

This CDR3 region has 16 residues. The J segment lost 4 bases and the V segment lost 6 bases, leaving 13 bases of the junction unmatched. Researchers amplified the TCR beta CDR3 regions from RNA transcripts. Using the HTBI primer set, a first-round RT-PCR was run on the TCR CDR3. TCRdb called the multiplex PCR reads again in MiXCR, with one record for every CDR3 protein. The repertoire holds 530,000 or so distinct CDR3 sequences, with around 42% as singletons. Graves' hyperthyroidism is called stable when ophthalmopathy does not progress within 18 months. Exclusion of patients followed from uncontrolled infection, other autoimmune disease, pregnancy or lactation.

Sequencing was performed on peripheral blood or thyroid tissue (not recorded which). The gene calls are TRBV12-3 or TRBV12-4 and TRBJ2-3; 7 bases match TRBD2. The TCR comes from a woman aged 18-29 years with Graves' hyperthyroidism. CDR3 DNA sequence: TGTGCCAGCAGCCCGATGGGGGGACTAACAGCAGATACGCAGTATTTT. It yields the protein CASSPMGGLTADTQYF.